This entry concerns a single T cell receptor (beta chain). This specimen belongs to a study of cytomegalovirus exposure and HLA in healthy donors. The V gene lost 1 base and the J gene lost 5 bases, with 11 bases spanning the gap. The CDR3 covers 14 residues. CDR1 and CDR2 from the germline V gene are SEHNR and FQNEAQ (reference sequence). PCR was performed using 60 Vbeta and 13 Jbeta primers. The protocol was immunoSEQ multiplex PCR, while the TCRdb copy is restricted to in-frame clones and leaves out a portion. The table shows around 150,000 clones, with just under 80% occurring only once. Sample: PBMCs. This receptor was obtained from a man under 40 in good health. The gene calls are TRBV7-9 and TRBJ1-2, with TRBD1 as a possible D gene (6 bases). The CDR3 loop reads CASSLVGGAYGYTF. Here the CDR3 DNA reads TGTGCCAGCAGCTTAGTCGGGGGGGCGTATGGCTACACCTTC.